This T cell receptor (beta chain) was recorded in a study of cytomegalovirus exposure and HLA in healthy donors. This CDR3 spans 15 amino acids. The germline gives CDR1 LGHNA, CDR2 YSLEER. Trimming took 4 bases from V and 1 from J; bases not matched to a gene: 2. It was with 60 Vbeta and 13 Jbeta primers that the PCR ran. This table comes from immunoSEQ multiplex PCR, and its TCRdb copy is limited to in-frame clones, with some not included. The sample lists about 200,000 clones, about 79% occurring once. To note about this clone: Its target is unknown.

The study, taken as a whole, reports: According to reports, the classifier identified cytomegalovirus status with high specificity and sensitivity. Sequencing artifact likely explains a cluster of highly shared sequence variants.

Sequencing input: PBMCs. This clonotype was sampled from a boy aged 2 to 10 in good health and CMV-seronegative. J is TRBJ1-1 and V is TRBV4-3, with 11 bases matching TRBD1. CDR3 coding DNA: TGCGCCAGCAGCCCTGGACAGGGGGCGAACACTGAAGCTTTCTTT. Protein: CASSPGQGANTEAFF.